A selection of T cell receptor beta chains follows, all from one sample in a study of vaccination and CD4 T cells after COVID-19. These receptors' antigens are unknown. In TCRdb, the PCR reads were re-called with MiXCR into one record per CDR3 protein. The data hold about 7,000 distinct CDR3 sequences, with about half observed a single time. Input material: CD4+ T cells from blood, cultured in vitro. These receptor sequences come from a human donor in good health. CDR3s include the opening cysteine and the closing phenylalanine or tryptophan. Each record gives: J gene, clone size, D gene, V gene, CDR3 protein, CDR3 DNA. A D gene is named only where the DNA matches it firmly. Clone size is stated in some rows and not others, as once, few, many or a class when expanded.

J: TRBJ1-4; size: -; D: -; V: TRBV15; CDR3: CATSSLRNPNEKLFF; DNA: TGTGCCACCAGCAGCTTGCGAAATCCTAATGAAAAACTGTTTTTT
J: TRBJ1-5; size: few; D: -; V: TRBV7-9; CDR3: CASSLNNQPQHF; DNA: TGTGCCAGCAGCTTAAACAATCAGCCCCAGCATTTT
J: TRBJ1-1; size: -; D: -; V: TRBV29-1; CDR3: CSVQGWVTEAFF; DNA: TGCAGCGTCCAGGGTTGGGTCACTGAAGCTTTCTTT
J: TRBJ1-5; size: -; D: -; V: TRBV27; CDR3: CASSSLVGHQPQHF; DNA: TGTGCCAGCAGTTCGTTGGTCGGCCATCAGCCCCAGCATTTT
J: TRBJ1-2; size: -; D: TRBD1; V: TRBV18; CDR3: CASSPLHDRGMGINGYTF; DNA: TGTGCCAGCTCACCGCTTCATGACAGGGGTATGGGGATCAATGGCTACACCTTC
J: TRBJ2-5; size: -; D: -; V: TRBV6-1; CDR3: CASSEVNLGQETQYF; DNA: TGTGCCAGCAGTGAAGTCAACCTGGGCCAAGAGACCCAGTACTTC
J: TRBJ2-5; size: -; D: -; V: TRBV5-1; CDR3: CASSVVAEAQETQYF; DNA: TGCGCCAGCAGCGTAGTAGCGGAGGCACAAGAGACCCAGTACTTC
J: TRBJ2-5; size: few; D: -; V: TRBV5-1; CDR3: CASSLGGSQETQYF; DNA: TGCGCCAGCAGCTTGGGCGGGTCCCAAGAGACCCAGTACTTC
J: TRBJ2-5; size: -; D: -; V: TRBV6-4; CDR3: CASSVQGGETQYF; DNA: TGTGCCAGCAGTGTGCAGGGGGGCGAGACCCAGTACTTC
J: TRBJ2-4; size: -; D: TRBD2; V: TRBV2; CDR3: CASSPEGLAGAVGYF; DNA: TGTGCCAGCAGTCCAGAAGGACTAGCGGGGGCGGTGGGGTACTTC
J: TRBJ1-2; size: -; D: -; V: TRBV20-1; CDR3: CSAISQALGYTF; DNA: TGCAGTGCTATCAGCCAGGCCCTTGGCTACACCTTC
J: TRBJ1-2; size: -; D: -; V: TRBV6-1; CDR3: CAISPAGNYGYTF; DNA: TGTGCCATCTCCCCGGCCGGTAACTATGGCTACACCTTC
J: TRBJ1-5; size: few; D: -; V: TRBV7-9; CDR3: CASSLADGAQHF; DNA: TGTGCCAGCAGCTTAGCGGACGGGGCCCAGCATTTT
J: TRBJ1-2; size: few; D: -; V: TRBV7-2; CDR3: CASSLRVQNYGYTF; DNA: TGTGCCAGCAGCTTACGCGTTCAGAACTATGGCTACACCTTC
J: TRBJ2-5; size: few; D: TRBD2; V: TRBV20-1; CDR3: CSASWTSGGLKQETQYF; DNA: TGCAGTGCTAGTTGGACTAGCGGGGGTCTAAAGCAAGAGACCCAGTACTTC
J: TRBJ2-5; size: few; D: -; V: TRBV6-1; CDR3: CASSPQGKTQYF; DNA: TGTGCCAGCAGTCCGCAGGGGAAGACCCAGTACTTC
J: TRBJ2-5; size: -; D: -; V: TRBV20-1; CDR3: CSARQAGSVEETQYF; DNA: TGCAGTGCTAGACAGGCAGGGTCGGTCGAAGAGACCCAGTACTTC
J: TRBJ1-4; size: -; D: -; V: TRBV29-1; CDR3: CSVGGGEIGANEKLFF; DNA: TGCAGCGTTGGAGGGGGAGAGATTGGGGCTAATGAAAAACTGTTTTTT
J: TRBJ1-2; size: -; D: TRBD1; V: TRBV11-2; CDR3: CASSLSSGGAFGYTF; DNA: TGTGCCAGCAGCTTATCGTCAGGGGGGGCGTTCGGCTACACCTTC
J: TRBJ1-2; size: few; D: -; V: TRBV20-1; CDR3: CSATLSGSYGYTF; DNA: TGCAGTGCCACCCTCTCAGGGTCCTATGGCTACACCTTC
J: TRBJ1-6; size: -; D: -; V: TRBV9; CDR3: CASSEQFASPLHF; DNA: TGTGCCAGCAGCGAGCAATTTGCGTCACCCCTCCACTTT
J: TRBJ1-5; size: -; D: -; V: TRBV7-6; CDR3: CASSLGDRQGPQHF; DNA: TGTGCCAGCAGCTTAGGCGACAGGCAGGGGCCCCAGCATTTT
J: TRBJ1-6; size: few; D: -; V: TRBV6-5; CDR3: CASSWAKDGYNSPLHF; DNA: TGTGCCAGCAGTTGGGCAAAGGACGGATATAATTCACCCCTCCACTTT
J: TRBJ1-1; size: -; D: -; V: TRBV6-1; CDR3: CATEWAGTNTEAFF; DNA: TGTGCCACAGAGTGGGCAGGGACAAACACTGAAGCTTTCTTT
J: TRBJ2-1; size: once; D: -; V: TRBV5-6; CDR3: CASSSMRGPSYNEQFF; DNA: TGTGCCAGCAGCTCGATGCGCGGGCCCTCCTACAATGAGCAGTTCTTC
J: TRBJ1-2; size: -; D: -; V: TRBV7-9; CDR3: CASSLARWLTF; DNA: TGTGCCAGCAGCTTAGCGCGGTGGCTAACCTTC
J: TRBJ1-5; size: -; D: -; V: TRBV11-2; CDR3: CASSLEEGTPQHF; DNA: TGTGCCAGCAGCTTAGAGGAGGGGACGCCCCAGCATTTT
J: TRBJ2-1; size: -; D: TRBD2; V: TRBV20-1; CDR3: CSARGGRSGGNEQFF; DNA: TGCAGTGCTAGGGGGGGACGTAGCGGGGGCAATGAGCAGTTCTTC
J: TRBJ1-1; size: -; D: -; V: TRBV7-2; CDR3: CASSPRWGGADEAFF; DNA: TGTGCCAGCAGTCCCCGTTGGGGGGGCGCCGATGAAGCTTTCTTT
J: TRBJ2-1; size: -; D: -; V: TRBV11-2; CDR3: CASSLQTGGLGEQFF; DNA: TGTGCCAGCAGCTTACAGACGGGGGGCCTCGGTGAGCAGTTCTTC
J: TRBJ1-2; size: -; D: TRBD1; V: TRBV12-3/TRBV12-4; CDR3: CASSLDRQGYGYTF; DNA: TGTGCCAGCAGTTTAGATCGACAGGGGTATGGCTACACCTTC
J: TRBJ1-1; size: few; D: -; V: TRBV2; CDR3: CASSPSPNTEAFF; DNA: TGTGCCAGCAGTCCCTCTCCGAACACTGAAGCTTTCTTT
J: TRBJ1-5; size: -; D: -; V: TRBV12-3/TRBV12-4; CDR3: CASSSPLEGGGQPQHF; DNA: TGTGCCAGCAGTTCCCCTCTAGAGGGGGGCGGTCAGCCCCAGCATTTT
J: TRBJ1-2; size: large; D: -; V: TRBV10-3; CDR3: CAISERAVNYGYTF; DNA: TGTGCCATCAGTGAGAGGGCAGTTAACTATGGCTACACCTTC
J: TRBJ1-1; size: -; D: -; V: TRBV7-8; CDR3: CAIAGGPEAFF; DNA: TGTGCCATCGCAGGTGGCCCTGAAGCTTTCTTT
J: TRBJ2-7; size: -; D: TRBD1; V: TRBV20-1; CDR3: CSAQTGQPYEQYF; DNA: TGCAGTGCTCAAACGGGACAGCCCTACGAGCAGTACTTC
J: TRBJ1-1; size: few; D: TRBD1; V: TRBV20-1; CDR3: CSAGGQGAEAFF; DNA: TGCAGTGCTGGGGGACAGGGCGCTGAAGCTTTCTTT
J: TRBJ2-3; size: few; D: -; V: TRBV11-3; CDR3: CASSLAGQNTQYF; DNA: TGTGCCAGCAGCTTAGCGGGGCAAAATACGCAGTATTTT
J: TRBJ2-3; size: few; D: -; V: TRBV29-1; CDR3: CSVEQASDTQYF; DNA: TGCAGCGTGGAACAGGCTTCGGATACGCAGTATTTT
J: TRBJ1-2; size: few; D: TRBD1; V: TRBV7-2; CDR3: CASSPTGGRLSGIGYTF; DNA: TGTGCCAGCAGCCCGACAGGGGGGCGCTTGAGTGGAATTGGCTACACCTTC
J: TRBJ2-3; size: few; D: -; V: TRBV21-1; CDR3: CASRRTDTQYF; DNA: TGTGCCAGCAGGCGCACAGATACGCAGTATTTT
J: TRBJ1-1; size: few; D: -; V: TRBV6-1; CDR3: CASRSNLNTEAFF; DNA: TGTGCCAGCAGGAGTAATTTGAACACTGAAGCTTTCTTT
J: TRBJ1-6; size: -; D: TRBD1; V: TRBV5-4; CDR3: CASSLDMDRGYSPLHF; DNA: TGTGCCAGCAGCTTGGATATGGACAGGGGTTATTCACCCCTCCACTTT
J: TRBJ2-1; size: -; D: -; V: TRBV29-1; CDR3: CSTLRDVTNEQFF; DNA: TGCAGCACCTTGAGGGATGTGACCAATGAGCAGTTCTTC
J: TRBJ2-5; size: -; D: TRBD2; V: TRBV20-1; CDR3: CSAFPTLLAGGKETQYF; DNA: TGCAGTGCTTTCCCTACTCTCCTAGCGGGGGGGAAAGAGACCCAGTACTTC